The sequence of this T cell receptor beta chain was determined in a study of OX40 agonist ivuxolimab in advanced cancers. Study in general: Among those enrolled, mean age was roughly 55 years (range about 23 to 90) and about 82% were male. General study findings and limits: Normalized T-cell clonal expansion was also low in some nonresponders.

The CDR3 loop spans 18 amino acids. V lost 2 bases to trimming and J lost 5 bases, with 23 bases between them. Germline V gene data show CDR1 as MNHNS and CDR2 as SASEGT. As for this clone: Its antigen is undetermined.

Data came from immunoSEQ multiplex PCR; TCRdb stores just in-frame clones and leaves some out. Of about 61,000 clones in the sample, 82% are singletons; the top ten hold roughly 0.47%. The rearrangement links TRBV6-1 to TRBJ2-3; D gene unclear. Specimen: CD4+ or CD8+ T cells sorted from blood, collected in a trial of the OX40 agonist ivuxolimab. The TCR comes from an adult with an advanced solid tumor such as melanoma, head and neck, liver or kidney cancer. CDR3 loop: CASSELEGRAGSEDTQYF. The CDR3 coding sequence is TGTGCCAGCAGTGAATTAGAAGGGCGAGCAGGTTCGGAAGATACGCAGTATTTT.